This TCR beta chain was documented in a study of shared clonotypes between healthy human individuals. Study results and caveats: Four donors held about 5% of naive CD4 clonotypes in common.

The CDR3 sequence is 14 residues long. Germline CDR1 MNHEY, CDR2 SMNVEV (reference sequence). The ends were cut back, 5 bases at V and 1 base at J, with 12 bases in the middle. Here immunoSEQ multiplex PCR was the method, and the copy in TCRdb shows in-frame clones only, minus some. The repertoire holds about 320,000 clones, more than 75% seen once, with about a sixth in the top ten. Worth noting for this clone: Its antigen remains unidentified.

Sequencing was done on a sample of memory CD8+ T cells sorted from blood. Regarding subset: CD45RO+ cells pooled with CCR7-negative TemRA cells. This receptor was taken from a man between 18 and 29 years old in good health. V and J are TRBV27 and TRBJ2-7; a weak D match, TRBD1 (5 bases). The CDR3 DNA reads as TGTGCCAGCAGTACCCTGACAGATTCCTACGAGCAGTACTTC. This codes for CASSTLTDSYEQYF.